These 12 T cell receptor beta chains originate from one sample sequenced in a study of blood T cell repertoires in COVID-19. Here immunoSEQ multiplex PCR was the method, and the copy in TCRdb shows in-frame clones only, minus some. Among 300,000 to 450,000 clones listed, about 90% were seen once. Sequencing input: PBMCs or T cells enriched from blood (not recorded which). All receptors come from a woman aged 30 to 39 who had recovered from COVID-19.

This clone is a singleton in its sample. The chain is built from TRBV10-3 and TRBJ1-6, with D possibly TRBD1 on 6 matching bases. The length of the CDR3 is 15 residues. Germline loops: CDR1 ENHRY, CDR2 SYGVKD. V shed 6 bases and J shed 8 bases, with 17 bases lying between them. The CDR3 sequence: CAIRPKDRPDSPLHF. The CDR3 DNA reads TGTGCCATCAGGCCAAAAGACAGGCCTGATTCACCCCTCCACTTT.

The CDR3 DNA follows: TGTGCCAGCAGCTTGGGATCGGCAGGGCTCCACTTT. Protein sequence: CASSLGSAGLHF. This chain joins TRBV5-6 and TRBJ1-6, with D maybe TRBD1 (5 bases). Germline CDR1 SGHDT, CDR2 YYEEEE. The V end was cut by 0 bases, the J end by 16 bases, with 11 bases between. The CDR3 length is 12 residues.

This sequence joins TRBV5-4 and TRBJ1-6; 9 bases line up with TRBD1. Germline lookup yields CDR1 SGHNT and CDR2 YYREEE (reference sequence). The CDR3 runs 15 residues. The V gene end was trimmed by 0 bases and the J gene end by 5 bases; junction bases not matched to a gene: 0. The CDR3 bases are TGTGCCAGCAGCTTGGGGGACAGGGATAATTCACCCCTCCACTTT. This translates into CASSLGDRDNSPLHF.

The chain is built from TRBV18 and TRBJ2-7; TRBD2 matches at 8 bases. The CDR3 totals 14 residues. V gave up 3 bases and J gave up 6 bases; unmatched junction bases: 7. Germline assignment: CDR1 KGHSH and CDR2 LQKENI. In nucleotides, the CDR3 is TGTGCCAGCTCACCTTTCGGACTAGCCGGCGAGCAGTACTTC. It codes for CASSPFGLAGEQYF. Complete variable domain (other parts from reference TRBV18 and TRBJ2-7): NAGVMQNPRHLVRRRGQEARLRCSPMKGHSHVYWYRQLPEEGLKFMVYLQKENIIDESGMPKERFSAEFPKEGPSILRIQQVVRGDSAAYFCASSPFGLAGEQYFGPGTRLTVT.

The chain combines TRBV7-2 with TRBJ2-2; 8 bases match TRBD2. Losses at the gene ends were 8 bases for V and 2 bases for J; bases not matched to a gene: 10. CDR1 is SGHTA, CDR2 FQGNSA, per germline. CDR3 size: 16 residues. The CDR3 DNA reads as TGTGCCAGCGCCCAACCCCGGGGGGGCAACACCGGGGAGCTGTTTTTT. Translating it yields CASAQPRGGNTGELFF.

The chain couples TRBV5-1 to TRBJ2-1, with 7 bases fitting TRBD1. The V gene's germline CDR1 is SGHRS and CDR2 YFSETQ. The CDR3 is made up of 15 amino acids. The trim removed 0 bases at V and 4 bases at J, leaving 4 bases unmatched. The CDR3 loop reads CASSLGTGPYNEQFF. The CDR3 DNA sequence: TGCGCCAGCAGCTTGGGGACAGGCCCATACAATGAGCAGTTCTTC.

This chain links TRBV7-2 with TRBJ2-7, with D perhaps matching TRBD2 (5 bases). The germline V gene has CDR1 SGHTA and CDR2 FQGNSA. V shed 4 bases and J shed 6 bases, with 16 bases lying between them. The CDR3 is made up of 14 amino acids. The CDR3 region has the DNA TGTGCCAGCAGCTCTAGGTTGACCGGGATCGAGCAGTACTTC. This codes for CASSSRLTGIEQYF.

The chain employs TRBV11-2 and TRBJ2-1; 12 bases match TRBD2. V shed 2 bases, J shed 13 bases, and the junction held 6 bases outside the gene matches. This CDR3 comprises 14 residues. CDR1 is SGHAT and CDR2 is FQNNGV in the germline V gene. This CDR3 reads CASSLLLAGGQQFF. In DNA form, the CDR3 reads TGTGCCAGCAGCTTACTCCTAGCGGGGGGGCAACAGTTCTTC.

V usage is TRBV27 and J usage is TRBJ1-6, with TRBD1 matching over 8 bases. Germline assignment: CDR1 MNHEY and CDR2 SMNVEV (reference sequence). The CDR3 runs 16 residues. Germline trimming cut 3 bases from V and 9 bases from J; bases unmatched to any gene: 10. Here the CDR3 DNA reads TGTGCCAGCAGTTTCCTCAGGACAGGGTTTGGTTCACCCCTCCACTTT. Protein: CASSFLRTGFGSPLHF.

The rearrangement links TRBV24-1 to TRBJ2-1, with 8 positions matching TRBD2. The CDR3 totals 16 residues. V trimming: 4 bases; J trimming: 4 bases; junction bases outside the gene matches: 8. Germline V gives CDR1 KGHDR, CDR2 SFDVKD. The DNA for the CDR3 is TGTGCCACCAGTGACCGAGGGACTAGTACATACAATGAGCAGTTCTTC. Amino acids: CATSDRGTSTYNEQFF.

The chain links TRBV20-1 to TRBJ2-7; 8 positions match TRBD1. From germline, CDR1 is DFQATT and CDR2 SNEGSKA (reference sequence). V was pared by 6 bases and J by 5 bases, with 3 bases of the junction left unmatched. The CDR3 is 11 residues long. The DNA for the CDR3 is TGCAGTGCATGGACAGGGAACGAGCAGTACTTC. Encoded protein: CSAWTGNEQYF.

The V call is TRBV10-1, the J call TRBJ1-1, with a tentative D call TRBD1 (5 bases). The V and J ends lost 7 bases and 1 base respectively, with 13 bases between them. The CDR3 is made up of 14 amino acids. Germline V gives CDR1 WNHNN, CDR2 SYGVQD (reference sequence). This CDR3 is CASKPGGTNTEAFF. The DNA of the CDR3 is TGCGCCAGCAAGCCCGGAGGGACGAACACTGAAGCTTTCTTT.